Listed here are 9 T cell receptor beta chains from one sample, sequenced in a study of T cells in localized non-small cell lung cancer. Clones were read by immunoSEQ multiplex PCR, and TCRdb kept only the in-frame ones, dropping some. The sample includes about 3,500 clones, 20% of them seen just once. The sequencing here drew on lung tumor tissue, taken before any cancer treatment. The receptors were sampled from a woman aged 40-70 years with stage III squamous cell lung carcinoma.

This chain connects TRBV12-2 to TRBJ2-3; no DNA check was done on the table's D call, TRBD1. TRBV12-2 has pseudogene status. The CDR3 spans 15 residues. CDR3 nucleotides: TGTGCCCGCCTTCCATTAGGAGGGGGCTCAGATACGCAGTATTTT. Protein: CARLPLGGGSDTQYF.

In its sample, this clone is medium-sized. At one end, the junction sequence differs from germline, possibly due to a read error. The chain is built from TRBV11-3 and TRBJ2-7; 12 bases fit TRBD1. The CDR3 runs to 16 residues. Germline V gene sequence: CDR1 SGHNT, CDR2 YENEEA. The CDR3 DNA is TGTGCCAGCAGCCTAGAGGGACAGGGGGCATCGTGGGAGCAGTACTTC. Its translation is CASSLEGQGASWEQYF.

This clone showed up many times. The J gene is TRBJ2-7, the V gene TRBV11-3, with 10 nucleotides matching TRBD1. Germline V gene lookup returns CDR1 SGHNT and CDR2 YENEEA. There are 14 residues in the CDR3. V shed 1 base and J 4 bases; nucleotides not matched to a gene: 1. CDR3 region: CASSLGDRGYEQYF. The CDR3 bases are TGTGCCAGCAGCTTAGGGGACAGGGGTTACGAGCAGTACTTC.

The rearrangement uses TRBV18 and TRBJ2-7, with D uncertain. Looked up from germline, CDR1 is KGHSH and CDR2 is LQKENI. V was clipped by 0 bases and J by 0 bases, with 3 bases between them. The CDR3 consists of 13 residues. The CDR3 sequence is CASSPPNSYEQYF. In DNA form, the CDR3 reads TGTGCCAGCTCACCACCGAACTCCTACGAGCAGTACTTC.

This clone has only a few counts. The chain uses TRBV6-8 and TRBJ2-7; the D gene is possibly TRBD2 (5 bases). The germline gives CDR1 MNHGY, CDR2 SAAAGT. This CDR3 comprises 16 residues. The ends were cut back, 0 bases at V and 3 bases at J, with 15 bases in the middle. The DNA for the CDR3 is TGTGCCAGCAGTTACTCCGGAGACTACTTTATCTACGAGCAGTACTTC. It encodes CASSYSGDYFIYEQYF.

CDR3 DNA sequence: TGTGCCAGCAGCTTGAGCAGGGTAAACACTGAAGCTTTCTTT. Protein: CASSLSRVNTEAFF. This rearrangement joins TRBV11-3 to TRBJ1-1; possible D gene TRBD1, 5 bases. The CDR3 extends over 14 amino acids. V lost 3 bases and J 2 bases, leaving 10 bases between the germline ends. Per germline, CDR1 SGHNT and CDR2 YENEEA.

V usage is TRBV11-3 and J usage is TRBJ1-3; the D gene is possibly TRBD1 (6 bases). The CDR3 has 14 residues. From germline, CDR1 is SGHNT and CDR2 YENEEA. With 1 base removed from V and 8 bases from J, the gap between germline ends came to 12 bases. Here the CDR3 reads CASSLVGGRDTIYF. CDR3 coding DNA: TGTGCCAGCAGCTTAGTTGGGGGGCGAGACACCATATATTTT. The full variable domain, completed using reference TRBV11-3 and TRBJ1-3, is EAGVVQSPRYKIIEKKQPVAFWCNPISGHNTLYWYLQNLGQGPELLIRYENEEAVDDSQLPKDRFSAERLKGVDSTLKIQPAELGDSAVYLCASSLVGGRDTIYFGEGSWLTVV.

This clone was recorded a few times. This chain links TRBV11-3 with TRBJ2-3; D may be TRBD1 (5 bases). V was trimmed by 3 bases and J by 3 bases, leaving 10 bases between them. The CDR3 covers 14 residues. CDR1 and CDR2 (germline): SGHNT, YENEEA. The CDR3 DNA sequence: TGTGCCAGCAGCTTGGACCAGGGAACAGATACGCAGTATTTT. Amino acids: CASSLDQGTDTQYF.

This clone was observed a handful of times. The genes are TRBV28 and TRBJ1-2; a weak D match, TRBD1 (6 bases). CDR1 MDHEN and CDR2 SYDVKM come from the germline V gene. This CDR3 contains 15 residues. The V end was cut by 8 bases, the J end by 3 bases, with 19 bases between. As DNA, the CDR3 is TGTGCCAGCGCTTCATTTGGGGGCAACTACTATGGCTACACCTTC. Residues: CASASFGGNYYGYTF.